This T cell receptor (beta chain) comes out of a study of cytomegalovirus exposure and HLA in healthy donors. V was clipped by 2 bases and J by 0 bases; unmatched bases: 1. Germline assignment: CDR1 SGHDT and CDR2 YYEEEE. CDR3 size: 15 residues. These donors, healthy bone marrow donors, were studied. With regard to this clone: Antigen specificity is unknown.

The PCR had 60 Vbeta and 13 Jbeta primers. Some clones are missing from TCRdb's copy, which holds only in-frame ones; the method was immunoSEQ multiplex PCR. The sample consists of over 200,000 clones, 70% of them appearing once. Regarding the study as a whole: A link between a missense DCLRE1C variant and TCR beta V- and J-gene trimming emerged from a later analysis. Presence/absence results assume similar sequencing depth per donor, which may not hold.

This receptor was identified in a man between 40 and 49 years old in good health and CMV-seropositive. The sequenced sample was PBMCs. The chain is built from TRBV5-6 and TRBJ2-4, with 8 bases lining up with TRBD2. The CDR3: CASSFGGGAKNIQYF. CDR3 nucleotides: TGTGCCAGCAGCTTCGGGGGGGGAGCCAAAAACATTCAGTACTTC. The full variable domain, in which reference TRBV5-6 and TRBJ2-4 provide the parts outside the CDR3, is DAGVTQSPTHLIKTRGQQVTLRCSPKSGHDTVSWYQQALGQGPQFIFQYYEEEERQRGNFPDRFSGHQFPNYSSELNVNALLLGDSALYLCASSFGGGAKNIQYFGAGTRLSVL.